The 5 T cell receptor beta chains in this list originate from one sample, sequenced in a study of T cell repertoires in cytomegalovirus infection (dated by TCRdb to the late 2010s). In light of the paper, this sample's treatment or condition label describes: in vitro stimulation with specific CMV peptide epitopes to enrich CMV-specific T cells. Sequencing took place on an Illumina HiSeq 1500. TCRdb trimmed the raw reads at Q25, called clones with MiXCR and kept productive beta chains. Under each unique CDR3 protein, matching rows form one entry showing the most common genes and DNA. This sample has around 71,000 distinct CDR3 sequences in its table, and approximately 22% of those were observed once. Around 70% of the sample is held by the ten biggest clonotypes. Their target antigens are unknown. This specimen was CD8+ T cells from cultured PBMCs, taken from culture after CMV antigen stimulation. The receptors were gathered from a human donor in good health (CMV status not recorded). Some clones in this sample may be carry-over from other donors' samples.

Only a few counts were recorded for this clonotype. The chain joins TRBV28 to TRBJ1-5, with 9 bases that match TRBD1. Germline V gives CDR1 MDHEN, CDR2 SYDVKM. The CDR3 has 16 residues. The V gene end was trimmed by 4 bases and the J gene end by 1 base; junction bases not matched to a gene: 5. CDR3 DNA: TGTGCCAGCAGTTCCCGGACAGGGGAAAGCAATCAGCCCCAGCATTTT. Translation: CASSSRTGESNQPQHF.

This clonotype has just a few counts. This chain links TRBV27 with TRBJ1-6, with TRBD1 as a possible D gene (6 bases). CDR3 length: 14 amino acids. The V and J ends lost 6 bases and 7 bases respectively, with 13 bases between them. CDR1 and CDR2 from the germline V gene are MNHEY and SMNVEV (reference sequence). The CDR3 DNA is TGTGCCAGCAGGAGGGGGACAAACAATTCACCCCTCCACTTT. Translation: CASRRGTNNSPLHF.

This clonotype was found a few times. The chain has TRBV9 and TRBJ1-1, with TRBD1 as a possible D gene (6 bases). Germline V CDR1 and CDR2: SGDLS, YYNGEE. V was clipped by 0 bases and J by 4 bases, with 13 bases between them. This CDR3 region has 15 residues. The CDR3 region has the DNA TGTGCCAGCAGCGTAGGAGGGGGGCTGGTCACTGAAGCTTTCTTT. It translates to CASSVGGGLVTEAFF.

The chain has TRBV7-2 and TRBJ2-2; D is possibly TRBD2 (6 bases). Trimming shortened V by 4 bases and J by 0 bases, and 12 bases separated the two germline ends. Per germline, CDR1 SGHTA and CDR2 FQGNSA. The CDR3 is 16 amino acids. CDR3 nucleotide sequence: TGTGCCAGCAGCTCGGCGGGACTCTCGAACACCGGGGAGCTGTTTTTT. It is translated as CASSSAGLSNTGELFF.

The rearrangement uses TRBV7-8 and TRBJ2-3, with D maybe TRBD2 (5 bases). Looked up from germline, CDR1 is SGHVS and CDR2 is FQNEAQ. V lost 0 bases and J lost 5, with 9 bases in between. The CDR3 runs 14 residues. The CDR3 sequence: CASSLAGGGDTQYF. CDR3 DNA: TGTGCCAGCAGCTTAGCGGGCGGAGGAGATACGCAGTATTTT.